The present entry profiles one T cell receptor (beta chain) with its context. The study drew its donors from healthy HIV-negative adults without recent acute infections or vaccinations. CD45RA-negative memory and CD45RA+ naive subsets were split from the CD4+ cells. Germline CDR1 reads SGHRS; CDR2 reads YFSETQ. CDR3 length: 14 residues. The V and J ends lost 6 bases and 3 bases, in that order; junction bases with no gene match: 9. Sequencing used immunoSEQ multiplex PCR; TCRdb keeps in-frame clones, though not all of them. The table lists 2 million to 2.5 million clones, 95% of them singletons. This sample is drawn from a study of shared clonotypes between healthy human individuals. Study-wide context: Aged 18 to 49, the donors were a couple of women and a few men. The study used three CD4 naive, three CD4 memory, two CD8 naive and one CD8 memory plate per donor.

The rearrangement joins TRBV5-1 to TRBJ2-7; TRBD1 matches 7 bases. The sequenced sample was naive CD4+ T cells sorted from blood. Subset defined: CD45RA+ positively selected. The sequence was obtained from a man between 18 and 35 years old in good health. The CDR3 nucleotides are TGCGCCAGCAACCCCGGGACAGAGAACTACGAGCAGTACTTC. Its protein product is CASNPGTENYEQYF.